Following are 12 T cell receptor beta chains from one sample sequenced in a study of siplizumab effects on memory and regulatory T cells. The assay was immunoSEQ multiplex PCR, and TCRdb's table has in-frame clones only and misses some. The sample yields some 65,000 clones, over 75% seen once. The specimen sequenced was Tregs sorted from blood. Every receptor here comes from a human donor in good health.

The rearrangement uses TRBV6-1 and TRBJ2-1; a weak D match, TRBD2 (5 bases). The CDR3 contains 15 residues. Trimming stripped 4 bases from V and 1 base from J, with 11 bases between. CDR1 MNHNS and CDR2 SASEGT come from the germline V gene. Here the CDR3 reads CASSAGLVSYNEQFF. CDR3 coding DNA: TGTGCCAGCAGTGCGGGATTAGTATCCTACAATGAGCAGTTCTTC.

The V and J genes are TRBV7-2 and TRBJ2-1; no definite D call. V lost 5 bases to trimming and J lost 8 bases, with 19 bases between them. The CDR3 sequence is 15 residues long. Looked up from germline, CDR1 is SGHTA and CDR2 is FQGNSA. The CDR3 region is CASSPTGWNRDEQFF. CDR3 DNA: TGTGCCAGCAGCCCGACCGGCTGGAACCGGGATGAGCAGTTCTTC.

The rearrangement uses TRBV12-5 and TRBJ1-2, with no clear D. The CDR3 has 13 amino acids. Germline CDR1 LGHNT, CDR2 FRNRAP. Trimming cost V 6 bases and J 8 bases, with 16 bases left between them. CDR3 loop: CASGLTGTDGYTF. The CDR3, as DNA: TGTGCTAGTGGCCTGACGGGCACGGACGGCTACACCTTC.

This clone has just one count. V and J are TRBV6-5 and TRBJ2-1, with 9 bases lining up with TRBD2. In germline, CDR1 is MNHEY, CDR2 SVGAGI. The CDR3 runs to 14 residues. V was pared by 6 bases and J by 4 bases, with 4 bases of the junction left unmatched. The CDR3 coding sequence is TGTGCCAGCAGGGCTAGCGGGGCTTACAATGAGCAGTTCTTC. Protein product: CASRASGAYNEQFF.

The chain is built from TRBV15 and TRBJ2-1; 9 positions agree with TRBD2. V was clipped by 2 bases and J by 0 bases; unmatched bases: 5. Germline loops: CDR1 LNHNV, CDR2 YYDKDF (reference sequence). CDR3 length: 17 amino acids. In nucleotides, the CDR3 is TGTGCCACCAGCAGAAGTCTAGCGGGAAGCTCCTACAATGAGCAGTTCTTC. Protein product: CATSRSLAGSSYNEQFF.

The CDR3, as DNA: TGTGCCAGCAGTGACTCTCCCGAGCAGTACTTC. Residues: CASSDSPEQYF. The chain employs TRBV6-1 and TRBJ2-7; D gene uncertain. CDR3 length equals 11 residues. Trimming removed 3 bases at V and 6 bases at J, with 6 bases between. The germline gives CDR1 MNHNS, CDR2 SASEGT.

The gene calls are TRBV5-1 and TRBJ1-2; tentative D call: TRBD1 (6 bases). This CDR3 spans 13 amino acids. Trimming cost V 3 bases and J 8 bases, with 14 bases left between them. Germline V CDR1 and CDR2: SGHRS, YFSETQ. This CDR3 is CASSWDNSGGYTF. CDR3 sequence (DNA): TGCGCCAGCAGCTGGGACAATTCTGGGGGCTACACCTTC.

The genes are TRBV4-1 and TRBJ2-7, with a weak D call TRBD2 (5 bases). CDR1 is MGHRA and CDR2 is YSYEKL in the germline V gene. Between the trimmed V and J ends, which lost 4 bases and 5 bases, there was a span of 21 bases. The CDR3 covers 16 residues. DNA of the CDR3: TGCGCCAGCAGCCCAAATATCGGACTCTACACCAACGAGCAGTACTTC. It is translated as CASSPNIGLYTNEQYF.

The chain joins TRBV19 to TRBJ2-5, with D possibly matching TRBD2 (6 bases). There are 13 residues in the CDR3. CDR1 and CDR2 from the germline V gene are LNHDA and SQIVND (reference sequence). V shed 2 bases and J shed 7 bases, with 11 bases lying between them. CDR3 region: CASSIKGEATQYF. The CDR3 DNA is TGTGCCAGTAGTATAAAAGGGGAGGCGACCCAGTACTTC.

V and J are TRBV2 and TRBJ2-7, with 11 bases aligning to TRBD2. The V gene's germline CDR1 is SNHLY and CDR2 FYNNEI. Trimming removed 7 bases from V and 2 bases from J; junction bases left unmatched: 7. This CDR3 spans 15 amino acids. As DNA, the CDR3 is TGTGCCAGCACCCGGACTAGCGGGTTAACCTACGAGCAGTACTTC. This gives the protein CASTRTSGLTYEQYF.

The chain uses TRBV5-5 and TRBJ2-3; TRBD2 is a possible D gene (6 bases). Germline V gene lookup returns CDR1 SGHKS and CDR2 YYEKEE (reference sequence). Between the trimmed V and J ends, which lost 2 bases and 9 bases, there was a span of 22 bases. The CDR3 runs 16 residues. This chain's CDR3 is CASSLAPAGTRPTQYF. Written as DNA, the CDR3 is TGTGCCAGCAGCTTAGCCCCCGCGGGGACCAGGCCGACGCAGTATTTT.

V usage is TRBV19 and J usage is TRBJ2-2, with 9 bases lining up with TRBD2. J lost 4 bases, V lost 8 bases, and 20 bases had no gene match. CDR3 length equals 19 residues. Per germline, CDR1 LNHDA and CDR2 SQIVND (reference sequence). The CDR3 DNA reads TGTGCCAGTCCAACAGGGGAAGCTCGGCGGGAGGGTTGCACCGGGGAGCTGTTTTTT. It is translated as CASPTGEARREGCTGELFF.